The 9 T cell receptor beta chains given below trace back to one sample, sequenced in a study of cytotoxic CD8 clonotypes in ibrutinib-treated CLL. Profiled with immunoSEQ multiplex PCR; TCRdb holds only in-frame clones, not every one. The data show under 35,000 clones, with over 55% seen just once and roughly 56% held by the top ten. Sequenced material: PBMCs, taken after 24 months of ibrutinib treatment. The receptors derive from a human donor with chronic lymphocytic leukemia.

In this sample, this clone turned up a few times. The chain has TRBV9 and TRBJ2-7; the D gene is possibly TRBD2 (5 bases). V was trimmed by 2 bases and J by 6 bases, leaving 18 bases between them. CDR3 length: 15 residues. CDR1 and CDR2 (germline): SGDLS, YYNGEE. CDR3 sequence (DNA): TGTGCCAGCAGCGTGCAGGTAGGGCTAGCAAGCGAGCAGTACTTC. Protein: CASSVQVGLASEQYF.

This chain links TRBV2 with TRBJ1-1, with a tentative D call TRBD1 (6 bases). Trimming shortened V by 7 bases and J by 11 bases, and 14 bases separated the two germline ends. This CDR3 spans 11 amino acids. Germline V CDR1 and CDR2: SNHLY, FYNNEI. As DNA, the CDR3 is TGTGCCAGCAATCACAGGGCGATCGCTTTCTTT. It yields the protein CASNHRAIAFF.

This rearrangement joins TRBV6-1 to TRBJ1-2; D gene uncertain. V lost 9 bases, J lost 1 base, and 6 bases lay in between. CDR1 is MNHNS, CDR2 SASEGT, per germline. This CDR3 spans 11 amino acids. As DNA, the CDR3 is TGTGCCAGTGTACGTAACTATGGCTACACCTTC. Translation: CASVRNYGYTF.

The rearrangement uses TRBV5-1 and TRBJ1-2, with D unclear. V dropped 4 bases and J dropped 5 bases, with 12 bases sitting between them. This CDR3 spans 13 amino acids. CDR1 and CDR2 from the germline V gene are SGHRS and YFSETQ. The CDR3 reads CASSPDSRYGYTF. The CDR3 coding sequence is TGCGCCAGCAGCCCGGACTCCCGATATGGCTACACCTTC.

This chain joins TRBV6-5 and TRBJ1-2; D is uncertain. CDR3 length: 15 amino acids. The V gene's germline CDR1 is MNHEY and CDR2 SVGAGI. The ends were cut back, 6 bases at V and 0 bases at J, with 14 bases in the middle. The CDR3 DNA follows: TGTGCCAGCAGCATGGATTCCCGTCCTAACTATGGCTACACCTTC. Amino acids: CASSMDSRPNYGYTF.

The rearrangement uses TRBV21-1 and TRBJ1-6; TRBD1 was called by the table and not checked on the DNA. TRBV21-1 constitutes a pseudogene. The CDR3 contains 16 residues. In nucleotides, the CDR3 is TGTGCCAGCAGCAAAGATAGGACGGACAGGGATTCACCCCTCCACTTT. Residues: CASSKDRTDRDSPLHF.

The rearrangement uses TRBV4-2 and TRBJ2-7; 8 positions match TRBD2. The junction had 6 bases not matched to a gene; V was cut back by 0 bases and J by 2 bases. The CDR3 covers 16 residues. Germline values: CDR1 LGHNA, CDR2 YNFKEQ. CDR3 DNA sequence: TGTGCCAGCAGCCAAGATTATCGGGGGGGTACCTACGAGCAGTACTTC. Translated, it gives CASSQDYRGGTYEQYF.

CDR3 sequence: CASSLYNEQFF. CDR3 bases: TGTGCCAGCAGTTTATACAATGAGCAGTTCTTC. The chain combines TRBV2 with TRBJ2-1; D not resolved. Trimming removed 5 bases from V and 4 bases from J, with 3 bases in between. The CDR3 is 11 amino acids. The germline CDR1 and CDR2 sequences are SNHLY and FYNNEI.

CDR3 DNA: TGTGCCAGCAGCAAAGACGATGGGGTAGGCTCCTACGAGCAGTACTTC. Protein sequence: CASSKDDGVGSYEQYF. The chain recombines TRBV21-1 with TRBJ2-7. TRBV21-1 is noted as a pseudogene. This CDR3 has 16 residues.